The source of this TCR beta chain is a study of neurological immune-mediated disorders. Findings of the study overall: Multiple sclerosis was found to have the least TCR clonal expansion, below healthy controls, and HTLV-1-associated myelopathy the most.

One entry per CDR3 protein, called by TCRdb with MiXCR from the 5' RACE reads. The repertoire holds under 85,000 distinct CDR3 sequences, around a tenth seen once, with about 1.7% in the top ten. The germline V and J ends were trimmed by 4 bases and 0 bases, with 13 bases remaining between them. CDR3 size: 16 residues. CDR1 and CDR2 from the germline V gene are SGDLS and YYNGEE. This clonotype was observed at least ten times. Its antigen is currently unknown. The sequencing input was PBMCs. The chain couples TRBV9 to TRBJ2-2; D gene uncertain. This sequence originates from a man aged 35 to 55 in good health. CDR3 protein: CASSPHGPTNTGELFF. The CDR3 DNA is TGTGCCAGCAGCCCTCATGGACCGACGAACACCGGGGAGCTGTTTTTT.